What follows are 13 T cell receptor beta chains derived from one specimen sequenced in a study of blood T cell repertoires in COVID-19. Generated by immunoSEQ multiplex PCR, the TCRdb table keeps only in-frame clones and is missing some. This table has about 220,000 clones, around 82% appearing once. Specimen: peripheral blood. The receptors were sampled from a human donor in a cohort sampled during active COVID-19.

This clone has more than one count but fewer than ten. V is TRBV27 and J is TRBJ1-2, with TRBD1 matching over 7 bases. Trimming at V came to 6 bases and at J to 4 bases, leaving 5 bases not matched to a gene. The germline V gene has CDR1 MNHEY and CDR2 SMNVEV (reference sequence). The CDR3 covers 13 residues. This CDR3 reads CASSQTGTYGYTF. CDR3 sequence (DNA): TGTGCCAGCAGCCAGACAGGGACCTATGGCTACACCTTC.

This clone was detected only once. The chain joins TRBV3-1 (or the pseudogene TRBV3-2) to TRBJ2-1, with 8 bases lining up with TRBD1. The CDR3 extends over 15 amino acids. CDR1 is LGHDT and CDR2 is YNNKEL in the germline V gene (reference sequence). V lost 8 bases to trimming and J lost 6 bases; unmatched junction nucleotides: 12. CDR3 bases: TGTGCCAGCGGCTACAGGGGGGAGATGGGCAATGAGCAGTTCTTC. Its translation is CASGYRGEMGNEQFF.

The chain recombines TRBV27 with TRBJ1-2; 7 bases align to TRBD1. V lost 8 bases and J lost 6; bases outside the gene matches: 12. Germline V gives CDR1 MNHEY, CDR2 SMNVEV (reference sequence). The CDR3 extends over 14 amino acids. DNA of the CDR3: TGTGCCAGCGGCCCGCAGACAGGGAACGATGGCTACACCTTC. Protein: CASGPQTGNDGYTF.

V and J are TRBV7-9 and TRBJ2-1; 8 bases fit TRBD1. The CDR3 contains 13 residues. Germline V lookup: CDR1 SEHNR, CDR2 FQNEAQ (reference sequence). V lost 5 bases to trimming and J lost 10 bases; unmatched junction nucleotides: 7. The CDR3 sequence is CASSDSGGSEQFF. CDR3 nucleotides: TGTGCCAGCAGCGACTCAGGGGGCAGCGAGCAGTTCTTC.

This clone was recorded a few times. The sample contains more than one DNA sequence encoding this CDR3. This chain joins TRBV4-2 and TRBJ1-1; 7 bases agree with TRBD1. Losses at the gene ends were 1 base for V and 1 base for J; bases not matched to a gene: 3. The CDR3 spans 15 residues. Per germline, CDR1 LGHNA and CDR2 YNFKEQ. DNA of the CDR3: TGTGCCAGCAGCCAAGTTTCAGGGGGGAACACTGAAGCTTTCTTT. Translation gives CASSQVSGGNTEAFF.

This clone showed up just once. This chain connects TRBV4-2 to TRBJ2-2, with TRBD2 matching over 10 bases. The CDR3 extends over 19 amino acids. Germline assignment: CDR1 LGHNA and CDR2 YNFKEQ. After removal of 5 bases from V and 4 bases from J, the junction contained 16 bases not matched to a gene. DNA of the CDR3: TGTGCCAGCAGCTCTCTAGCGGGAGTTCAGGGCCGGGGCACCGGGGAGCTGTTTTTT. The encoded protein is CASSSLAGVQGRGTGELFF.

The chain employs TRBV6-5 and TRBJ2-7; tentatively, D is TRBD1 (6 bases). Germline CDR1 reads MNHEY; CDR2 reads SVGAGI. The ends were cut back, 4 bases at V and 2 bases at J, with 15 bases in the middle. The length of the CDR3 is 15 residues. CDR3 residues: CASSLLIQGTYEQYF. CDR3 bases: TGTGCCAGCAGTTTACTAATACAGGGAACCTACGAGCAGTACTTC.

The rearrangement uses TRBV18 and TRBJ2-7; a weak D match, TRBD2 (5 bases). The CDR3 totals 11 residues. Between the trimmed V and J ends, which lost 8 bases and 2 bases, there was a span of 7 bases. Germline V CDR1 and CDR2: KGHSH, LQKENI. CDR3 sequence (DNA): TGTGCCAGCCGAGGGACCTACGAGCAGTACTTC. Encoded protein: CASRGTYEQYF.

The chain combines TRBV10-3 with TRBJ1-4, with D uncertain. V was cut by 0 bases and J by 7 bases, with 12 bases left in between. The CDR3 spans 15 residues. Germline V gives CDR1 ENHRY, CDR2 SYGVKD. CDR3 loop: CAISESSKGGEKLFF. The CDR3 DNA is TGTGCCATCAGTGAGTCGTCTAAGGGAGGTGAAAAACTGTTTTTT.

This chain joins TRBV11-2 and TRBJ1-2; no clear D. CDR1 and CDR2 from the germline V gene are SGHAT and FQNNGV. This CDR3 has 18 residues. The V end was cut by 2 bases, the J end by 0 bases, with 19 bases between. For the CDR3, the DNA is TGTGCCAGCAGCTTATCAGGAATTGGACTGCGAGCTAACTATGGCTACACCTTC. It translates to CASSLSGIGLRANYGYTF.

This clone was detected only a few times. This chain connects TRBV5-1 to TRBJ1-3; tentatively, D is TRBD1 (6 bases). This CDR3 is 17 amino acids long. Germline V CDR1 and CDR2: SGHRS, YFSETQ. V lost 0 bases and J 1 base, leaving 14 bases between the germline ends. CDR3 DNA: TGCGCCAGCAGCTTGGAACAGGGAAGGATATCTGGAAACACCATATATTTT. Translation: CASSLEQGRISGNTIYF.

This chain links TRBV6-5 with TRBJ1-5, with TRBD1 matching 10 bases. There are 15 residues in the CDR3. Germline assignment: CDR1 MNHEY and CDR2 SVGAGI. The trim removed 5 bases at V and 7 bases at J, leaving 8 bases unmatched. This CDR3 is CASSTGTGVRQPQHF. The CDR3 DNA reads TGTGCCAGCAGTACCGGGACAGGGGTTAGGCAGCCCCAGCATTTT.

The rearrangement uses TRBV7-2 and TRBJ2-7; TRBD2 might be the D (6 bases). The V gene lost 1 base and the J gene lost 2 bases, with 12 bases spanning the gap. CDR1 is SGHTA, CDR2 FQGNSA, per germline. This CDR3 contains 15 residues. Here the CDR3 reads CASSLGVGSPYEQYF. CDR3 nucleotides: TGTGCCAGCAGCTTAGGTGTCGGGAGTCCCTACGAGCAGTACTTC.